The subject of this entry is one T cell receptor beta chain. Per germline, CDR1 MDHEN and CDR2 SYDVKM. The CDR3 has 13 amino acids. V was pared by 7 bases and J by 7 bases, with 7 bases of the junction left unmatched. Assay: immunoSEQ multiplex PCR; the TCRdb copy retains only in-frame clones and omits some. The table includes around 310,000 clones, roughly 90% detected once. The sample originates from a study of Ad26.COV2.S vaccination and SARS-CoV-2 variants. Sample treatment: 15 to 20 received Ad26.COV2.S at low or high dose, single or two shots; 5 received placebo; per-sample allocation not given. At day 63 after the first vaccine or placebo injection, samples were drawn.

Source: peripheral blood, taken in a trial of Ad26.COV2.S vaccine versus placebo. The genes are TRBV28 and TRBJ2-4, with TRBD1 identical over 7 bases. This TCR was sampled from a person between 18 and 65 years old who received the Ad26.COV2.S COVID-19 vaccine or a placebo. CDR3 coding DNA: TGTGCCAGCAATATTCAGGGGGAGAACATTCAGTACTTC. Translation: CASNIQGENIQYF.